The 28 T cell receptor beta chains reported below all come from one sample, sequenced in a study of T cell repertoires in cytomegalovirus infection. Antigens for these TCRs are unknown. TCRdb independently ran MiXCR on the reads; one entry per CDR3 protein. The data show 700,000 to 900,000 distinct CDR3 sequences, about 29% seen once. Sequences were derived from cultured CD8+ T cells from PBMCs, sampled from culture after CMV antigen stimulation. The receptors come from a human donor in good health (CMV status not recorded). Some clones in this sample may be carry-over from other donors' samples.

There are many counts of this clonotype. The rearrangement uses TRBV7-9 and TRBJ2-1; 10 bases match TRBD2. V dropped 3 bases and J dropped 6; count of bases not matched to a gene: 2. The CDR3 runs to 14 residues. Germline lookup yields CDR1 SEHNR and CDR2 FQNEAQ (reference sequence). CDR3 protein: CASSFQRGGNEQFF. In DNA, the CDR3 is TGTGCCAGCAGCTTCCAGCGGGGGGGCAATGAGCAGTTCTTC.

CDR3: CASTQFIGKETQYF. DNA for the CDR3: TGTGCCAGCACTCAATTTATTGGGAAAGAGACCCAGTACTTC. The chain employs TRBV6-1 and TRBJ2-5; D gene ambiguous. Germline V gene lookup returns CDR1 MNHNS and CDR2 SASEGT. The CDR3 runs 14 residues. Trimming cost V 7 bases and J 3 bases, with 15 bases left between them.

This clonotype was seen a handful of times. This chain links TRBV4-1 with TRBJ2-5; D gene unclear. Trimming removed 3 bases from V and 1 base from J, with 15 bases in between. The CDR3 consists of 16 residues. From germline, CDR1 is MGHRA and CDR2 YSYEKL. The CDR3, as DNA: TGCGCCAGCAGCCAGCTGGGTGGGGTGCCCCAAGAGACCCAGTACTTC. Its translation: CASSQLGGVPQETQYF.

V gene TRBV2 combines with J gene TRBJ2-3, with 10 positions matching TRBD2. The CDR3 consists of 17 residues. Germline V gene data show CDR1 as SNHLY and CDR2 as FYNNEI. The junction had 14 bases not matched to a gene; V was cut back by 6 bases and J by 5 bases. The CDR3 sequence: CASRIPGLARGRDTQYF. CDR3 nucleotides: TGTGCCAGCAGGATTCCGGGACTAGCGCGGGGGAGAGATACGCAGTATTTT.

This rearrangement joins TRBV7-2 to TRBJ2-3; D gene ambiguous. V was shortened by 5 bases and J by 2 bases, with 8 bases between the two germline ends. This CDR3 region has 13 residues. Germline CDR1 reads SGHTA; CDR2 reads FQGNSA. CDR3 region: CASSLYITDTQYF. The CDR3 region has the DNA TGTGCCAGCAGCCTCTACATCACAGATACGCAGTATTTT.

This clonotype was recorded many times. V gene TRBV12-3 or TRBV12-4 combines with J gene TRBJ2-2; no firm D call. The CDR3 consists of 17 residues. The V gene lost 5 bases and the J gene lost 1 base, with 17 bases spanning the gap. CDR3 residues: CASSTFGLTLNTGELFF. The CDR3 DNA reads TGTGCCAGCAGTACCTTTGGCCTTACCCTGAACACCGGGGAGCTGTTTTTT.

The CDR3 region is CASRGTGIGELFF. In nucleotides, the CDR3 is TGTGCCAGCAGAGGGACAGGGATCGGGGAGCTGTTTTTT. V gene TRBV6-4 combines with J gene TRBJ2-2; TRBD1 aligns across 9 bases. CDR3 length: 13 residues. Losses at the gene ends were 6 bases for V and 7 bases for J; bases not matched to a gene: 3. Germline values: CDR1 MRHNA, CDR2 SNTAGT.

V and J are TRBV5-4 and TRBJ1-4; 9 nucleotides align to TRBD1. Germline CDR1 SGHNT, CDR2 YYREEE (reference sequence). With V trimmed by 4 bases and J by 7 bases, 5 bases remained unmatched. This CDR3 comprises 14 residues. Here the CDR3 DNA reads TGTGCCAGCAGCACAGGGGGCAAGGGTGAAAAACTGTTTTTT. It specifies CASSTGGKGEKLFF.

The rearrangement links TRBV28 to TRBJ1-1, with TRBD1 identical over 7 bases. Germline V gives CDR1 MDHEN, CDR2 SYDVKM. V lost 7 bases, J lost 1 base, and 6 bases stayed unmatched. There are 14 residues in the CDR3. The DNA of the CDR3 is TGTGCCAGCACAGGGGGGAAGGGGAACACTGAAGCTTTCTTT. This codes for CASTGGKGNTEAFF.

This clonotype occurred a few times. The chain couples TRBV7-8 to TRBJ2-5; 8 positions agree with TRBD2. There are 15 residues in the CDR3. Trimming at V came to 3 bases and at J to 3 bases, leaving 6 bases not matched to a gene. Germline CDR1 is SGHVS and CDR2 is FQNEAQ. Here the CDR3 DNA reads TGTGCCAGCAGCTTTACCGGGACTAGAGAAGAGACCCAGTACTTC. Translating it yields CASSFTGTREETQYF.

The chain joins TRBV15 to TRBJ2-7; D is possibly TRBD1 (9 bases). Germline lookup yields CDR1 LNHNV and CDR2 YYDKDF (reference sequence). V shed 5 bases and J shed 5 bases, with 19 bases lying between them. The CDR3 covers 15 residues. This CDR3 reads CATSPGGDRDHEQYV. CDR3 nucleotide sequence: TGTGCCACCAGCCCCGGGGGGGACAGGGATCACGAGCAGTACGTC.

The CDR3 nucleotides are TGTGCCAGCAGTTACGTTTCAGATTATGGCTACACCTTC. Translated, it gives CASSYVSDYGYTF. V and J are TRBV6-8 and TRBJ1-2; D not resolved. The CDR3 totals 13 residues. The germline CDR1 and CDR2 sequences are MNHGY and SAAAGT. V was clipped by 2 bases and J by 5 bases, with 9 bases between them.

This clonotype was detected ten times or more. The chain employs TRBV7-8 and TRBJ2-7, with D tentatively TRBD1 or TRBD2 (5 bases each). There are 16 residues in the CDR3. Germline V gene sequence: CDR1 SGHVS, CDR2 FQNEAQ. With 0 bases removed from V and 0 bases from J, the gap between germline ends came to 12 bases. CDR3 region: CASSLAGPLSSYEQYF. CDR3 nucleotide sequence: TGTGCCAGCAGCTTAGCGGGACCCCTTAGCTCCTACGAGCAGTACTTC.

This chain links TRBV7-9 with TRBJ2-3, with a possible D match to TRBD2 (6 bases). Looked up from germline, CDR1 is SEHNR and CDR2 is FQNEAQ (reference sequence). Deletions cut 5 bases from V and 2 bases from J, with 17 bases between. The CDR3 consists of 16 residues. As DNA, the CDR3 is TGTGCCAGCAGCCCTGTCACCGGGACTTCCACAGATACGCAGTATTTT. It translates to CASSPVTGTSTDTQYF.

The gene calls are TRBV7-2 and TRBJ1-5, with a possible D match to TRBD1 (5 bases). V was shortened by 4 bases and J by 5 bases, with 15 bases between the two germline ends. CDR1 is SGHTA, CDR2 FQGNSA, per germline. CDR3 length: 15 amino acids. CDR3 in DNA: TGTGCCAGCAGCTCACTCAATGACAGTTATCAGCCCCAGCATTTT. Its translation: CASSSLNDSYQPQHF.

This chain uses TRBV9 with TRBJ2-2; perhaps TRBD2 as D (5 bases). Germline values: CDR1 SGDLS, CDR2 YYNGEE. The CDR3 is 14 residues long. Trimming took 1 base from V and 2 from J, leaving 6 bases between them. This CDR3 reads CASSVRGNTGELFF. The CDR3, as DNA: TGTGCCAGCAGCGTACGGGGAAACACCGGGGAGCTGTTTTTT.

The V call is TRBV15, the J call TRBJ1-1; 8 bases match TRBD1. Trimming cost V 8 bases and J 4 bases; bases outside gene matches: 18. Germline CDR1 is LNHNV and CDR2 is YYDKDF (reference sequence). This CDR3 has 17 residues. The CDR3 loop reads CATPPQIWGTGGTEAFF. The CDR3 DNA sequence: TGTGCCACCCCACCTCAGATTTGGGGTACAGGGGGCACTGAAGCTTTCTTT.

This clonotype has more than one count but fewer than ten. The chain combines TRBV7-6 with TRBJ1-5; D is ambiguous. Germline V gene sequence: CDR1 SGHVS, CDR2 FNYEAQ. The V gene lost 4 bases and the J gene lost 0 bases, with 16 bases spanning the gap. This CDR3 region has 17 residues. CDR3 in amino acids: CASSSLGGFDSNQPQHF. CDR3 coding DNA: TGTGCCAGCAGCTCCTTAGGAGGATTTGATAGCAATCAGCCCCAGCATTTT.

Only a few counts were recorded for this clonotype. This CDR3 reads CASSLPTGEAIYEQYF. The CDR3 nucleotides are TGTGCCAGCAGCTTACCTACAGGGGAGGCAATTTACGAGCAGTACTTC. The chain links TRBV7-9 to TRBJ2-7; tentatively, D is TRBD1 (7 bases). Deletions cut 2 bases from V and 4 bases from J, with 18 bases between. This CDR3 spans 16 amino acids. The germline V gene encodes CDR1 SEHNR and CDR2 FQNEAQ (reference sequence).

A note on this clonotype: This sequence may be a read error, since a much larger clone differs from it by one base. The rearrangement links TRBV4-3 to TRBJ1-1; D perhaps matches TRBD1 (5 bases). The CDR3 totals 16 residues. The V gene's germline CDR1 is LGHNA and CDR2 YSLEER. The CDR3 is CTSSHPTSGGRTEAFF. Here the CDR3 DNA reads TGCACCAGCAGCCACCCTACTTCGGGGGGGAGAACTGAAGCTTTCTTT.

This clonotype was seen at least ten times. The rearrangement joins TRBV5-5 to TRBJ2-1; 7 bases fit TRBD2. CDR3 length equals 15 residues. V lost 5 bases and J lost 0; bases outside the gene matches: 5. CDR1 and CDR2 from the germline V gene are SGHKS and YYEKEE (reference sequence). DNA for the CDR3: TGTGCCAGCAGTCGGGGAGGGGCCTCCTACAATGAGCAGTTCTTC. Residues: CASSRGGASYNEQFF.

V and J are TRBV7-2 and TRBJ1-2; D gene uncertain. The germline CDR1 and CDR2 sequences are SGHTA and FQGNSA. Trimming cost V 3 bases and J 8 bases, with 13 bases left between them. The length of the CDR3 is 13 residues. The CDR3 DNA follows: TGTGCCAGCAGCTTCGCCACGTTCTGGGGCTACACCTTC. It yields the protein CASSFATFWGYTF.

The J gene is TRBJ1-4, the V gene TRBV6-1, with a tentative D call TRBD1 (6 bases). The germline CDR1 and CDR2 sequences are MNHNS and SASEGT. The CDR3 is 19 residues long. V was shortened by 6 bases and J by 4 bases, with 27 bases between the two germline ends. The CDR3 here is CASSLSTGPRRVGNEKLFF. The CDR3 region has the DNA TGTGCCAGCAGCTTATCTACAGGGCCACGAAGAGTTGGTAATGAAAAACTGTTTTTT.

Many counts were recorded for this clonotype. This rearrangement joins TRBV7-9 to TRBJ2-3; 8 positions match TRBD2. Germline CDR1 and CDR2: SEHNR and FQNEAQ (reference sequence). The CDR3 consists of 15 residues. With V trimmed by 8 bases and J by 0 bases, 7 bases remained unmatched. The CDR3: CASRGGTSSTDTQYF. The CDR3 DNA reads TGTGCCAGCCGCGGAGGGACTAGTAGCACAGATACGCAGTATTTT.

On this clonotype itself: Since a much larger clone is just one base distant, this may be a read error. This sequence joins TRBV6-1 and TRBJ2-1; D may be TRBD2 (6 bases). Germline-derived CDR1 and CDR2 are MNHNS and SASEGT. This CDR3 has 16 residues. The CDR3, as DNA: TGTGTCAGCAGTGAAGGGAGGCCAGGGTTGTACAATGAGCAGTTCTTC. Translating gives CVSSEGRPGLYNEQFF.

J is TRBJ1-2 and V is TRBV11-2; D uncertain. Germline assignment: CDR1 SGHAT and CDR2 FQNNGV. This CDR3 comprises 15 residues. V lost 4 bases, J lost 10 bases, and 22 bases lay in between. The CDR3 DNA reads as TGTGCCAGCAGCTACCCCGGGATAGGGCTTAACTCCTACACCTTC. Its translation is CASSYPGIGLNSYTF.

This clonotype was counted between two and nine times. The chain has TRBV11-2 and TRBJ2-1; 7 bases fit TRBD2. This CDR3 has 17 residues. V was pared by 2 bases and J by 1 base, with 8 bases of the junction left unmatched. Per germline, CDR1 SGHAT and CDR2 FQNNGV. The CDR3 DNA is TGTGCCAGCAGCTTAAAACCCTTAGCGGGTTCCTACAATGAGCAGTTCTTC. The encoded protein is CASSLKPLAGSYNEQFF. The full variable domain, with the rest looked up from reference TRBV11-2 and TRBJ2-1, is EAGVAQSPRYKIIEKRQSVAFWCNPISGHATLYWYQQILGQGPKLLIQFQNNGVVDDSQLPKDRFSAERLKGVDSTLKIQPAKLEDSAVYLCASSLKPLAGSYNEQFFGPGTRLTVL.

This clonotype appeared a few times. CDR3 nucleotides: TGTGCCACCCAGGGGTATGAGGCCTACGAGCAGTACTTC. Its translation: CATQGYEAYEQYF. The V call is TRBV19, the J call TRBJ2-7; perhaps TRBD1 as D (6 bases). Germline-derived CDR1 and CDR2 are LNHDA and SQIVND (reference sequence). This CDR3 is built from 13 residues. Trimming took 10 bases from V and 2 from J, leaving 15 bases between them.